The TCR beta chain described here comes from a study of type 1 regulatory T cells. The wider study: An in vitro protocol generated T-allo10, a Tr1-enriched, alloantigen-specific CD4 T cell product.

Study-wide points: Compared with non-type 1 regulatory T cells, type 1 regulatory T cells showed a more restricted TCR repertoire.

The germline CDR1 and CDR2 sequences are SGHRS and YFSETQ. The CDR3 runs to 14 residues. J gave up 5 bases and V 4 bases, and 3 bases lay outside the gene matches. Via MiXCR, TCRdb re-called the reads, giving one row per CDR3 protein. The table lists about 42,000 distinct CDR3 sequences, 9% to 15% of them singletons. This clonotype has more than one count but fewer than ten. Its antigen is currently unknown. Source material: cultured non-Tr1 T cells, either the whole culture or a sorted T cell fraction (not recorded which). The TCR originated in a human donor in good health. The J gene is TRBJ1-4, the V gene TRBV5-1, with TRBD1 identical over 9 bases. The CDR3 region is CASSVGQGNEKLFF. The CDR3 DNA reads TGCGCCAGCAGCGTGGGACAGGGAAATGAAAAACTGTTTTTT. Using reference TRBV5-1 and TRBJ1-4 for the parts outside the CDR3, the full variable domain is KAGVTQTPRYLIKTRGQQVTLSCSPISGHRSVSWYQQTPGQGLQFLFEYFSETQRNKGNFPGRFSGRQFSNSRSEMNVSTLELGDSALYLCASSVGQGNEKLFFGSGTQLSVL.